This section outlines one T cell receptor (beta chain) sequence together with its context. This record belongs to a study of blood T cell repertoires in COVID-19. Study-wide background: The United States, Italy and Spain were the sources of the acute and convalescent COVID-19 samples.

The CDR3 has 19 amino acids. With 6 bases clipped from V and 1 base from J, the junction kept 20 bases outside the gene matches. Germline CDR1 KGHSH, CDR2 LQKENI. In the authors' methods: Estimated nucleated cell counts came from reference gene primer amplification. The protocol was immunoSEQ multiplex PCR, while the TCRdb copy is restricted to in-frame clones and leaves out a portion. V, J and clone size were drawn from that table, and D and trimming were deduced from the DNA. The table has 200,000 to 250,000 clones, more than 75% seen once. J is TRBJ1-2 and V is TRBV18, with 7 positions matching TRBD1. The receptor's source is a human donor in a cohort sampled during active COVID-19. What was sequenced was peripheral blood. The CDR3 region has the DNA TGTGCCAGCTCCCAACTGACAGGGACCCATGTAGCGCGTAACTATGGCTACACCTTC. Amino acid sequence: CASSQLTGTHVARNYGYTF.